The present T cell receptor (beta chain) was sequenced within a study of T cell clones after liver transplantation (dated by TCRdb to about 2019). The study in broad terms: The samples were obtained from ITN030ST, a randomized trial that attempted immunosuppression withdrawal within 2 years after liver transplantation. After a pre-transplant mixed lymphocyte reaction, TCRbeta sequencing was used to pinpoint donor-reactive T cell clones, which were subsequently tracked in post-transplant blood. As an antigen-independent comparator for the donor-reactive sequences, third party-reactive TCRbeta sequences from pre-transplant MLRs were identified as well. Of the eight recipients, three were HCV-positive, while the remaining recipients had been transplanted for non-autoimmune, non-viral indications. Until randomization at 12-24 months post-transplant, subjects were given standard immunosuppression, with no induction therapy. To count as tolerant, a recipient had to stay completely off immunosuppression for at least one year without liver enzymes climbing beyond twice the upper limit of normal. Blood samples were collected pre-transplant, then pre-randomization ahead of withdrawal, and finally post-randomization once withdrawal had either been completed or failed. The study cohort included 8 liver transplant recipients, of whom 3 were classified as tolerant and 5 as non-tolerant.

Using immunoSEQ, frozen genomic DNA was subjected to high-throughput TCRbeta CDR3 sequencing, a process that included PCR amplification, mapping, bias correction and internal controls. The paper's data handling went like this. Only productive rearrangements were retained, and each unique TCRbeta sequence was defined by its CDR3 nucleotide sequence together with its V and J gene. For classification of a sequence as donor-reactive, at least 5-fold expansion in CFSE-low cells relative to unstimulated pre-transplant cells and a frequency of at least 0.01% were required. Minimum frequency thresholds were set for each subject based on the unstimulated sample with the lowest template count, ensuring at least 90% detection power. Jensen-Shannon divergence between the top 1000 TCRbeta sequences post-transplant and pre-transplant was used to measure repertoire turnover. Changes in detection of donor-reactive sequences were tested with two-sided Fisher's exact tests. The clones in this table, taken by TCRdb from immuneACCESS, are in-frame only. Not every clone is retained; where verified, under half of the shortfall comes from an unresolved V gene, and the cause of the rest is unknown. The V and J calls and clone size are taken from that table; D and trimming were inferred from the DNA. Recorded for this sample are roughly 100,000 clones; under 90% of them occurred a single time. The top ten hold roughly 3.1% of the sample.

Thawed unstimulated PBMCs were stained for CD3, CD4 and CD8 and FACS-sorted into CD3+CD4+ and CD3+CD8+ populations. Randomization to immunosuppression withdrawal applied to every one of the 8 studied subjects. The Qiagen DNeasy Blood and Tissue Kit was used for isolation of genomic DNA. What the research found in general, with its limitations: Donor-reactive sequences decreased more than third party-reactive sequences, which suggests partial antigen-specific deletion that was not related to withdrawal success. Conclusions were preliminary, limited by small, heterogeneous patient numbers and non-standardized post-transplant time points. In two subjects, low numbers of available donor cells limited the measurable donor-reactive repertoire. A significant post-transplant decrease in circulating donor-reactive CD4 TCRbeta sequences was observed in most of the 8 subjects, irrespective of tolerance or HCV status. Without allograft tissue specimens, donor-reactive T cells may have migrated into the graft rather than being deleted. When repertoire turnover was accounted for, significantly reduced detection of donor-reactive sequences was found in 7 of 8 subjects for CD4 and in 8 of 8 subjects for CD8.

Of note for this clone: There is no known antigen for this receptor. No clone much larger than this one lies a single base away; base qualities are absent.

The CDR3 has 16 amino acids, counting the end cysteine and phenylalanine. Only the CDR3 DNA is retained, 48 bases long and in frame from the first base. The junction shows trimming of 2 bases on V and 0 bases on J, plus 8 bases between the germline ends. The germline V gene gives CDR1 as MNHEY and CDR2 as SVGAGI. The clonotype was recovered from a human patient who received a liver transplant. Some T cells may have been brought in with the graft after a transplant. The sequence is built from TRBV6-5 and TRBJ2-6; the D gene could be TRBD1 or TRBD2, each one agreeing over 6 bases. Material: CD4+ T cells from blood, obtained 47 months after liver transplant. The DNA is TGTGCCAGCAGTTACCGGGGGCACTCTGGGGCCAACGTCCTGACTTTC. Translated, it reads CASSYRGHSGANVLTF.